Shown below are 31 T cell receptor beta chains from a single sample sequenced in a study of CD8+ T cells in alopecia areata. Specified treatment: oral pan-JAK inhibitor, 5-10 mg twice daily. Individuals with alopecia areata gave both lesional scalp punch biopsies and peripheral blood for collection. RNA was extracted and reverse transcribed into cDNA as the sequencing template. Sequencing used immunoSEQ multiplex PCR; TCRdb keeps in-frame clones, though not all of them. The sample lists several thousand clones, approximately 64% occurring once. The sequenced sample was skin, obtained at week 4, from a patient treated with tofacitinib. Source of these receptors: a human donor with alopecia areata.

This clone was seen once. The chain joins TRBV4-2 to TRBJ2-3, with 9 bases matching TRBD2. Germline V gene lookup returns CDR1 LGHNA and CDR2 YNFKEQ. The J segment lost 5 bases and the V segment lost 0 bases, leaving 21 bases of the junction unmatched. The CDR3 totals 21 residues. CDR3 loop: CASSQEIGLARPDRKLDTQYF. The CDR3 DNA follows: TGTGCCAGCAGCCAAGAAATTGGACTAGCGCGACCCGATCGTAAGTTAGATACGCAGTATTTT.

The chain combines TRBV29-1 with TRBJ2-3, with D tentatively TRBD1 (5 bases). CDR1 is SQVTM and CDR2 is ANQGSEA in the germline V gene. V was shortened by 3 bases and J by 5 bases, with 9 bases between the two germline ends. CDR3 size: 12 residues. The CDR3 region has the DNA TGCAGCGTTGAGGCAGGGTTAGATACGCAGTATTTT. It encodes CSVEAGLDTQYF.

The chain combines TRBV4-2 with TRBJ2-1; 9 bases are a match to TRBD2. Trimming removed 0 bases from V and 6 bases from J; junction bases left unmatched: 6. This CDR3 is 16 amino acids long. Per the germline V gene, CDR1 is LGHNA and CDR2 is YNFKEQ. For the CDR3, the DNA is TGTGCCAGCAGCCAAGAAGTAGCGGGAGTCGGCAATGAGCAGTTCTTC. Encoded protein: CASSQEVAGVGNEQFF.

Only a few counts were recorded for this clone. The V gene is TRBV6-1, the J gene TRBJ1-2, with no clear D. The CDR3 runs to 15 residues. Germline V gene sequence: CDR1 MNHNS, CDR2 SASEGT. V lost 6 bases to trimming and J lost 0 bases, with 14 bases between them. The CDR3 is CASRDHKTANYGYTF. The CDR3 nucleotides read TGTGCCAGCAGGGACCATAAGACCGCTAACTATGGCTACACCTTC.

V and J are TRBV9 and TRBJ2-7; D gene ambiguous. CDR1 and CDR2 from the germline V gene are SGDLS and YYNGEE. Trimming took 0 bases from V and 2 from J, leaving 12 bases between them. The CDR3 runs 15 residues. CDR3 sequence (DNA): TGTGCCAGCAGCGTAGGGTCTACTACGGCCTACGAGCAGTACTTC. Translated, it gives CASSVGSTTAYEQYF.

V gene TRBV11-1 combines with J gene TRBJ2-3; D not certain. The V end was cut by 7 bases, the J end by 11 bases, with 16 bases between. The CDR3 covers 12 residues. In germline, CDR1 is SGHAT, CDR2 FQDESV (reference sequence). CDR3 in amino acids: CASTLSTDLQYF. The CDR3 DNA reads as TGTGCCAGCACCCTGTCTACCGACCTGCAGTATTTT.

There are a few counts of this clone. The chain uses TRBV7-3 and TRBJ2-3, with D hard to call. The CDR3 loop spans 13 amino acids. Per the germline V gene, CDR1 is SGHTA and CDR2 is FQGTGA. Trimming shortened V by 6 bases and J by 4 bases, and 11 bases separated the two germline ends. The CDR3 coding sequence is TGTGCCAGCAGTTTAGACGACGCAGATACGCAGTATTTT. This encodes CASSLDDADTQYF.

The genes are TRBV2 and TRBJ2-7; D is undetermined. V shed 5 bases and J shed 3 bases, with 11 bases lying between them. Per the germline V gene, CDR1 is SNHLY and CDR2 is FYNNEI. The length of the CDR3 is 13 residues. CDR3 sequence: CASSRTGFYEQYF. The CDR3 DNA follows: TGTGCCAGCAGTAGGACCGGGTTCTACGAGCAGTACTTC.

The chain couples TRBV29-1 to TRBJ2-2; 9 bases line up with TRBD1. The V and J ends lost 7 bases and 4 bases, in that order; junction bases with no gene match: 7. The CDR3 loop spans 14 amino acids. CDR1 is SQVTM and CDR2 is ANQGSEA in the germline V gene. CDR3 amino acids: CSAPGQGSTGELFF. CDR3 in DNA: TGCAGCGCCCCGGGACAGGGTAGCACCGGGGAGCTGTTTTTT.

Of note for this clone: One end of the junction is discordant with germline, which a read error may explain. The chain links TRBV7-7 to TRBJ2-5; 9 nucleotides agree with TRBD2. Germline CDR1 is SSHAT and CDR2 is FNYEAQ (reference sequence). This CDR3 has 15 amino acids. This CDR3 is CASSTVAGEGETQYF. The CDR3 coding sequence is TGTGCTAGCAGCACAGTAGCGGGAGAGGGGGAGACCCAGTACTTC.

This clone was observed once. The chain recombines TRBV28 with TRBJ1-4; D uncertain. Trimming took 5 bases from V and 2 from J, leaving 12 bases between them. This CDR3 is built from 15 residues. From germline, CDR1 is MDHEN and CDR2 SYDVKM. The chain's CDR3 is CASSPGDWTNEKLFF. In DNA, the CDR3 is TGTGCCAGCAGTCCCGGGGATTGGACTAATGAAAAACTGTTTTTT.

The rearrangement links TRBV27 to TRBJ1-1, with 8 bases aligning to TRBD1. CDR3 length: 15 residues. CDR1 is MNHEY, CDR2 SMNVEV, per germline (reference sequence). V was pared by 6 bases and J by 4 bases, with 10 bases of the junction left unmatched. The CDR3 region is CASSRWNTGGTEAFF. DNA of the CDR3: TGTGCCAGCAGCCGTTGGAATACAGGGGGCACTGAAGCTTTCTTT.

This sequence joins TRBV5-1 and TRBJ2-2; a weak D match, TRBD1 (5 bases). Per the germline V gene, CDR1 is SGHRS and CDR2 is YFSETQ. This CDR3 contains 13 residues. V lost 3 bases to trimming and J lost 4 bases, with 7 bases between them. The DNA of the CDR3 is TGCGCCAGCAGCTCAAGGGGCACCGGGGAGCTGTTTTTT. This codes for CASSSRGTGELFF.

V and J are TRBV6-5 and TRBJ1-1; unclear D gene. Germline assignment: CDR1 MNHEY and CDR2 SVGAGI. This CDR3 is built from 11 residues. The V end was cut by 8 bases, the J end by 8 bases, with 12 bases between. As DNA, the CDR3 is TGTGCCAGCTGGAGAAGTTCCGAAGCTTTCTTT. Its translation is CASWRSSEAFF.

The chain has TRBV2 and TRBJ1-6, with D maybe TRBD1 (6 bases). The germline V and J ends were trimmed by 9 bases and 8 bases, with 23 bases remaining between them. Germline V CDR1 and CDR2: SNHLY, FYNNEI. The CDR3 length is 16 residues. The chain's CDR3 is CARKKGARGFDSPLHF. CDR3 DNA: TGTGCCAGAAAAAAGGGAGCCAGGGGATTCGATTCACCCCTCCACTTT.

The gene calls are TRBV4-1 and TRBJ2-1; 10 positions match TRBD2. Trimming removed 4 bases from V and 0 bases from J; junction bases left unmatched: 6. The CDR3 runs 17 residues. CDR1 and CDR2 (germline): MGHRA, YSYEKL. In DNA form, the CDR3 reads TGCGCCAGCAGCCCGCCTAGCGGGAGAACCTCCTACAATGAGCAGTTCTTC. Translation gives CASSPPSGRTSYNEQFF.

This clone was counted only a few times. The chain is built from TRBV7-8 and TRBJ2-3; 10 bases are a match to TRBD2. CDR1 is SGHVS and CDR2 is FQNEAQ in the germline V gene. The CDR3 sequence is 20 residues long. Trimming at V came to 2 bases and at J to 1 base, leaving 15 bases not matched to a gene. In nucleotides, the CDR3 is TGTGCCAGCAGCTTAAGTCGGTTGCCTAGCGGGAGAAGGGGCACAGATACGCAGTATTTT. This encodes CASSLSRLPSGRRGTDTQYF.

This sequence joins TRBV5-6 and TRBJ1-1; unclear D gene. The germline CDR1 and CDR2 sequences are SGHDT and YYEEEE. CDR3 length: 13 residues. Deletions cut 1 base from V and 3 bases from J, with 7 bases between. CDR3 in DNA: TGTGCCAGCAGCTTGATGGACTACACTGAAGCTTTCTTT. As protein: CASSLMDYTEAFF.

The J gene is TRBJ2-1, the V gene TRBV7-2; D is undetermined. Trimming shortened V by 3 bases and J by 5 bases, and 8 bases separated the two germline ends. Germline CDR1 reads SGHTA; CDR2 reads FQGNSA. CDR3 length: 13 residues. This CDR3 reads CASSFRAHNEQFF. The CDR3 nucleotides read TGTGCCAGCAGCTTCCGGGCCCACAATGAGCAGTTCTTC.

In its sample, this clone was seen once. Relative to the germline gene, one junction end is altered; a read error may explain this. The CDR3 protein is CSVGGDSSEQYF. As DNA, the CDR3 is TGCAGCGTTGGTGGGGACTCCTCCGAGCAGTACTTC. The chain has TRBV29-1 and TRBJ2-7; D possibly corresponds to TRBD2 (6 bases). The CDR3 has 12 amino acids. CDR1 and CDR2 (germline): SQVTM, ANQGSEA.

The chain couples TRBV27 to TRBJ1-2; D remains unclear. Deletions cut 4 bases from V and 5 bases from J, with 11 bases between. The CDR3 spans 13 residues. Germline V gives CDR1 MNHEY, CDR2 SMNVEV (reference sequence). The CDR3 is CASSWSGGYGYTF. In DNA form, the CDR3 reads TGTGCCAGCAGTTGGTCGGGTGGGTATGGCTACACCTTC.

Here the CDR3 reads CASSNTGRSLEQYF. DNA of the CDR3: TGTGCCAGTAGTAACACAGGACGGAGCCTGGAGCAGTACTTC. This chain joins TRBV19 and TRBJ2-7; D perhaps matches TRBD1 (5 bases). This CDR3 has 14 residues. V was cut by 4 bases and J by 7 bases, with 17 bases left in between. CDR1 LNHDA and CDR2 SQIVND come from the germline V gene (reference sequence).

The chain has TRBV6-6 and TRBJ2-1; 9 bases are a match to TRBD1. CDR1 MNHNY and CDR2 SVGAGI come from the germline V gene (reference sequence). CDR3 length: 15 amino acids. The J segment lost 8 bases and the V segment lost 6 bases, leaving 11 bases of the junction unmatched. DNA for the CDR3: TGTGCCAGCAGCCACGGGACAGGGACGAATGATGAGCAGTTCTTC. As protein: CASSHGTGTNDEQFF.

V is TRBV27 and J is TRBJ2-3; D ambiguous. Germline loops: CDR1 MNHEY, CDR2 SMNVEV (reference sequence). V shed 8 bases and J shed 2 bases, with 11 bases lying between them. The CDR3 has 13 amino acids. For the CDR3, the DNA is TGTGCCAGCGGATGGACCACCACAGATACGCAGTATTTT. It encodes CASGWTTTDTQYF.

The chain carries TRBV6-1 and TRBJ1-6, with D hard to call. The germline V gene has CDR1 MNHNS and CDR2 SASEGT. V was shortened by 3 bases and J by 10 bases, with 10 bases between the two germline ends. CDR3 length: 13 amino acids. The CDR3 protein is CASSDRDRSPLHF. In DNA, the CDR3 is TGTGCCAGCAGTGATCGAGATAGGTCACCCCTCCACTTT.

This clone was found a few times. DNA for the CDR3: TGTGCCAGCAGCCCTAGGACTAGCATGAATGAGCAGTTCTTC. Amino acid sequence: CASSPRTSMNEQFF. The rearrangement joins TRBV6-5 to TRBJ2-1, with 8 positions matching TRBD2. The V gene end was trimmed by 6 bases and the J gene end by 7 bases; junction bases not matched to a gene: 8. Germline assignment: CDR1 MNHEY and CDR2 SVGAGI. This CDR3 is 14 amino acids long.

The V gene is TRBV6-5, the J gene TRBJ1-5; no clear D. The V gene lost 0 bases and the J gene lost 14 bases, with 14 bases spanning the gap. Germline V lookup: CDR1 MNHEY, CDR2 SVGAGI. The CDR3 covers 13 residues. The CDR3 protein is CASSYSSRAVEHF. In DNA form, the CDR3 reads TGTGCCAGCAGTTACTCCTCCCGGGCAGTTGAGCATTTT.

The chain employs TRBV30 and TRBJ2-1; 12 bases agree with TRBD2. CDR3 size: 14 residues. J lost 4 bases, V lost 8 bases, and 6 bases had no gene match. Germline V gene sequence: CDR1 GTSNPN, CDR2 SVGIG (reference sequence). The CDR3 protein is CARGLAGAYNEQFF. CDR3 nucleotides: TGTGCCCGGGGACTAGCGGGCGCTTACAATGAGCAGTTCTTC.

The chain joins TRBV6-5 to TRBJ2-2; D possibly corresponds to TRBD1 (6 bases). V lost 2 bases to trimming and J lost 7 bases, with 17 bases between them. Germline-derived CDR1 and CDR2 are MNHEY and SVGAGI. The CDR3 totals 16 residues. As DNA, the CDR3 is TGTGCCAGCAGTTACCGTGGCAGGGGAAGGGACGGGGAGCTGTTTTTT. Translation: CASSYRGRGRDGELFF.

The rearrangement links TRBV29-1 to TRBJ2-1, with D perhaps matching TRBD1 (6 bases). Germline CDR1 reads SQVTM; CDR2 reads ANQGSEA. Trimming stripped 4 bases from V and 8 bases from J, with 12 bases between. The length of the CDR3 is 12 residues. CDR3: CSVVQGRDEQFF. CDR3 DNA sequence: TGCAGCGTTGTGCAGGGGCGAGATGAGCAGTTCTTC.

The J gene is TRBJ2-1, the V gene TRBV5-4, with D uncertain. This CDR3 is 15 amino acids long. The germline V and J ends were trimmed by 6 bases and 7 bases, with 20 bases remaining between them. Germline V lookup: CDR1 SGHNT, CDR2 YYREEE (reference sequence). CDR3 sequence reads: CASNPSPLDWNEQFF. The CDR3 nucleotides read TGTGCCAGCAACCCCTCCCCGCTAGATTGGAATGAGCAGTTCTTC.